Sequencing of this T cell receptor beta chain was carried out in a study of shared clonotypes between healthy human individuals. As concerns this clone: Its antigen is as yet unknown.

Study-level points and caveats: A reduction in generation probabilities was seen for non-shared clonotypes relative to those shared by all four donors.

Only CD45RO-negative cells positively selected for CCR7 counted as naive CD8 cells, so terminally differentiated effector memory CD45RA+ cells were excluded. Adult Caucasians living in Nashville, Tennessee made up all of the donors. Splitting of each subset's genomic DNA was done evenly across several immunoSEQ plates. Sorted-subset replicate PCRs used around 200 ng DNA, approximately 30,000 T cell genomes. TCRdb's table, derived via immunoSEQ multiplex PCR, lists solely in-frame clones and lacks some. The sample consists of 550,000 to 650,000 clones, 96% of them appearing once. The V and J ends lost 0 bases and 3 bases respectively, with 9 bases between them. From germline, CDR1 is MNHNS and CDR2 SASEGT. This CDR3 spans 14 amino acids.

The sequencing sample was made of naive CD8+ T cells sorted from blood. The rearrangement joins TRBV6-1 to TRBJ2-7; possible D gene TRBD1, 6 bases. This receptor was identified in a woman in her twenties or thirties in good health. In DNA form, the CDR3 reads TGTGCCAGCAGTGAAGCAGGGACAATCTACGAGCAGTACTTC. This sequence encodes CASSEAGTIYEQYF.